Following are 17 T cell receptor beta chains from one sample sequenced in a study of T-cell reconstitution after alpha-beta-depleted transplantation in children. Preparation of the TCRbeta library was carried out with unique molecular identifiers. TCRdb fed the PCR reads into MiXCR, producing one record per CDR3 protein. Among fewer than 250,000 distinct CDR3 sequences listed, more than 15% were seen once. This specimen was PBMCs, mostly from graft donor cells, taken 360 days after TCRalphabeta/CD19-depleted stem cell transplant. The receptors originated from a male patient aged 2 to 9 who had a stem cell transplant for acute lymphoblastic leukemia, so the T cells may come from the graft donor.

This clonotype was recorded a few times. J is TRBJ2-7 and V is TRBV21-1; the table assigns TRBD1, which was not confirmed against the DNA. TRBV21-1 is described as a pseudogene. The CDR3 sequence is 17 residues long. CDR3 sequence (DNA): TGTGCCAGCAGCAAAGCGCTTTCAGGGCATTTGTGGTACGAGCAGTACTTC. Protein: CASSKALSGHLWYEQYF.

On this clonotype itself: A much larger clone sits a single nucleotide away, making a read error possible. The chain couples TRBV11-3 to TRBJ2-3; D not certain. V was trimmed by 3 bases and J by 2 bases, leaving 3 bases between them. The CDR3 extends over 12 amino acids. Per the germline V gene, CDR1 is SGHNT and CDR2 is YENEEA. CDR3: CASSFHTDTQYF. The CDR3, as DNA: TGTGCCAGCAGCTTCCACACAGATACGCAGTATTTT. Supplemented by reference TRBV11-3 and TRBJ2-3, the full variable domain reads EAGVVQSPRYKIIEKKQPVAFWCNPISGHNTLYWYLQNLGQGPELLIRYENEEAVDDSQLPKDRFSAERLKGVDSTLKIQPAELGDSAVYLCASSFHTDTQYFGPGTRLTVL.

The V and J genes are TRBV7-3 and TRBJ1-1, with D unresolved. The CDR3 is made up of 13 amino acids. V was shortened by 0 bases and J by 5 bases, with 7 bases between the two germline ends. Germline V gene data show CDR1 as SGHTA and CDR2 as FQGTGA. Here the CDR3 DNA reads TGTGCCAGCAGCTTAACAGTTGGTACTGAAGCTTTCTTT. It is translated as CASSLTVGTEAFF. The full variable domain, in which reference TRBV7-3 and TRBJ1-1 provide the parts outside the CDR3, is GAGVSQTPSNKVTEKGKYVELRCDPISGHTALYWYRQSLGQGPEFLIYFQGTGAADDSGLPNDRFFAVRPEGSVSTLKIQRTERGDSAVYLCASSLTVGTEAFFGQGTRLTVV.

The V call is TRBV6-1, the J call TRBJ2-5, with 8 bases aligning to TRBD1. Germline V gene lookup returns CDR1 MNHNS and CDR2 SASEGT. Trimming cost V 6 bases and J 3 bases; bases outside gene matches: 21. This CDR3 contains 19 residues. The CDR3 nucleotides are TGTGCCAGCAGAAGAGGACAGGGTGTGGGGTCGGGATTAGAAGAGACCCAGTACTTC. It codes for CASRRGQGVGSGLEETQYF.

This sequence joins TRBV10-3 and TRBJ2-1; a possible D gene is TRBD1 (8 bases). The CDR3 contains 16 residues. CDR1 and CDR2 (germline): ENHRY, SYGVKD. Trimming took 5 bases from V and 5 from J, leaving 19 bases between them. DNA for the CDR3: TGTGCCATCAGTCCAGGGGGCGGGGGAAGACACAATGAGCAGTTCTTC. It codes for CAISPGGGGRHNEQFF.

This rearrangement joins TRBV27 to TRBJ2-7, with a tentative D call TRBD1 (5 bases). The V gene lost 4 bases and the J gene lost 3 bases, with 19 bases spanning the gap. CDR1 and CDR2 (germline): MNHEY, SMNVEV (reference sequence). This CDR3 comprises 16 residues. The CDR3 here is CASSSPIRAFRYEQYF. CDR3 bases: TGTGCCAGCAGTTCCCCTATCAGGGCTTTTCGCTACGAGCAGTACTTC.

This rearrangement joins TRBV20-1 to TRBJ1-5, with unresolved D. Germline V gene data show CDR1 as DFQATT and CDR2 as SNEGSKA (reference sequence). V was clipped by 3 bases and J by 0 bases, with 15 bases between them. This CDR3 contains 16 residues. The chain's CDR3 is CSARGFGEYSNQPQHF. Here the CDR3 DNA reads TGCAGTGCTAGGGGCTTCGGGGAATATAGCAATCAGCCCCAGCATTTT.

The CDR3, as DNA: TGCAGTGCTTCCAATAGGAGGGGGCAAAATGAAAAACTGTTTTTT. Translating gives CSASNRRGQNEKLFF. This chain joins TRBV20-1 and TRBJ1-4, with 7 bases matching TRBD1. Germline CDR1 reads DFQATT; CDR2 reads SNEGSKA (reference sequence). CDR3 length: 15 residues. V lost 5 bases and J lost 5; bases outside the gene matches: 11.

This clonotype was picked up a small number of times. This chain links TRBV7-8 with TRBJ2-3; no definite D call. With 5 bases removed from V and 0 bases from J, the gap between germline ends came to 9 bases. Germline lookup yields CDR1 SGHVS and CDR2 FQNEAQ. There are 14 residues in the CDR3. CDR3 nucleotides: TGTGCCAGCAGCGTTCAGGCAAGCACAGATACGCAGTATTTT. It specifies CASSVQASTDTQYF.

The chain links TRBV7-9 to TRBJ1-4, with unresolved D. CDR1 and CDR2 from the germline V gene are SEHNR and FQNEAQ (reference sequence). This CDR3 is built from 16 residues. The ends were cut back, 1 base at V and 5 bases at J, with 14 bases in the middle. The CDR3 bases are TGTGCCAGCAGCTTAGTGACCGGGCTCCGGAATGAAAAACTGTTTTTT. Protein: CASSLVTGLRNEKLFF.

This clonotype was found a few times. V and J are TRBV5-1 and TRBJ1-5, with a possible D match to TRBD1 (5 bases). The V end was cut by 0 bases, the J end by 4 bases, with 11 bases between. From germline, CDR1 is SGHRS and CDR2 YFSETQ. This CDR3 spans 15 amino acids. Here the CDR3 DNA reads TGCGCCAGCAGCTTGGATGCAGGGTCGAATCAGCCCCAGCATTTT. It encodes CASSLDAGSNQPQHF.

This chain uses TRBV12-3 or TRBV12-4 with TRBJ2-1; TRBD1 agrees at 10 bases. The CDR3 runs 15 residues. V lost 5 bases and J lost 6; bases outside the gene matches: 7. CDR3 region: CASSPPGQGSNEQFF. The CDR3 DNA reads TGTGCCAGCAGTCCACCGGGACAGGGGTCCAATGAGCAGTTCTTC.

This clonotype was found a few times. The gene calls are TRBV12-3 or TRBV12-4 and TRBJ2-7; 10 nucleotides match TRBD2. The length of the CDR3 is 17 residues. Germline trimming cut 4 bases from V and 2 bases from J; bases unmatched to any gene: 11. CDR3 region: CASSSSRGSGGTYEQYF. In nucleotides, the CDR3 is TGTGCCAGCAGTTCTTCTCGGGGTAGCGGGGGGACCTACGAGCAGTACTTC.

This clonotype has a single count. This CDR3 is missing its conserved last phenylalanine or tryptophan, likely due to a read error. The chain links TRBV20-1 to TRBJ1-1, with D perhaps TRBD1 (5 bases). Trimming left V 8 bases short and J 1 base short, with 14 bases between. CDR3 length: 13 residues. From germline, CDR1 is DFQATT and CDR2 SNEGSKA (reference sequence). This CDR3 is CSTTTGGNTEAFY. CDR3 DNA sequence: TGCAGTACAACCACTGGGGGGAACACTGAAGCTTTCTAT.

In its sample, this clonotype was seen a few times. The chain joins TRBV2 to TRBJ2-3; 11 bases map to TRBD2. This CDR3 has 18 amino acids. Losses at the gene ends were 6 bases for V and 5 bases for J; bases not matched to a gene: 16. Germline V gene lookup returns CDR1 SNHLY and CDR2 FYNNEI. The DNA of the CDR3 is TGTGCCAGCAGACAAGGGGTCACTAGCGGGAGACCGGGAGATACGCAGTATTTT. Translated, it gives CASRQGVTSGRPGDTQYF. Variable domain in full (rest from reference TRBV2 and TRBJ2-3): EPEVTQTPSHQVTQMGQEVILRCVPISNHLYFYWYRQILGQKVEFLVSFYNNEISEKSEIFDDQFSVERPDGSNFTLKIRSTKLEDSAMYFCASRQGVTSGRPGDTQYFGPGTRLTVL.

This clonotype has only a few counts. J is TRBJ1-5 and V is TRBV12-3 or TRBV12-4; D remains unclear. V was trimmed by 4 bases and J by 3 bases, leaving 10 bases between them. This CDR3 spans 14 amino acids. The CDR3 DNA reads TGTGCCAGCAGTTCCTTGGTATTCAATCAGCCCCAGCATTTT. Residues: CASSSLVFNQPQHF.

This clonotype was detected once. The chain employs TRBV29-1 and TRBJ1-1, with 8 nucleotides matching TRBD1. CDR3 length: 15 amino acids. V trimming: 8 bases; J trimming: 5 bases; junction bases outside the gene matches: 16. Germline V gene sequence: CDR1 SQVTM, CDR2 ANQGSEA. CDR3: CSSSEGQGWGTEAFF. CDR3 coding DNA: TGCAGCTCCTCTGAAGGACAGGGTTGGGGTACTGAAGCTTTCTTT. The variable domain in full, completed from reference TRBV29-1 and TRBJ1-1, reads SAVISQKPSRDICQRGTSLTIQCQVDSQVTMMFWYRQQPGQSLTLIATANQGSEATYESGFVIDKFPISRPNLTFSTLTVSNMSPEDSSIYLCSSSEGQGWGTEAFFGQGTRLTVV.